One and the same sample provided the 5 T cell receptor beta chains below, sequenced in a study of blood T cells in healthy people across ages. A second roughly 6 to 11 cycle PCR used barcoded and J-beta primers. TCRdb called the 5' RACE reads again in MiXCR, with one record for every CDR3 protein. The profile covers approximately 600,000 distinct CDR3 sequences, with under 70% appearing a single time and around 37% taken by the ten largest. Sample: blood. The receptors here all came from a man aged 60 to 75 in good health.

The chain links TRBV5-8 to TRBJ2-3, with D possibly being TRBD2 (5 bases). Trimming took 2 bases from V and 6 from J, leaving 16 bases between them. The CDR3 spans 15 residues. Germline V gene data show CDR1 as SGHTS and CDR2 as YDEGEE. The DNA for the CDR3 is TGTGCCAGCAGCTTAAGGCAAGACACGGGGGATACGCAGTATTTT. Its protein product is CASSLRQDTGDTQYF.

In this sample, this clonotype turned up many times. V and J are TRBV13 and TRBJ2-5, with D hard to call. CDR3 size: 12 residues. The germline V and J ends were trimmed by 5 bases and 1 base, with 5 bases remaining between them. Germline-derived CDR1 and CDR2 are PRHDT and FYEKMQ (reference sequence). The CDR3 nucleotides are TGTGCCAGCAGCGCCATCCAAGAGACCCAGTACTTC. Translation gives CASSAIQETQYF.

CDR3 in DNA: TGTGCCAGTAGCCACGTGGACAGCCGCAATGGCTACACCTTC. Its protein product is CASSHVDSRNGYTF. The V gene is TRBV19, the J gene TRBJ1-2, with D perhaps TRBD1 (6 bases). There are 14 residues in the CDR3. Germline CDR1 LNHDA, CDR2 SQIVND (reference sequence). V was shortened by 6 bases and J by 6 bases, with 17 bases between the two germline ends.

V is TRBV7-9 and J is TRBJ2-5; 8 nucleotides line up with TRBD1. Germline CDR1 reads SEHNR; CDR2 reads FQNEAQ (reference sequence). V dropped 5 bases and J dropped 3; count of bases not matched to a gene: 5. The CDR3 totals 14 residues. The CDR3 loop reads CASSIQTGEETQYF. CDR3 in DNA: TGTGCCAGCAGCATACAGACAGGGGAAGAGACCCAGTACTTC.

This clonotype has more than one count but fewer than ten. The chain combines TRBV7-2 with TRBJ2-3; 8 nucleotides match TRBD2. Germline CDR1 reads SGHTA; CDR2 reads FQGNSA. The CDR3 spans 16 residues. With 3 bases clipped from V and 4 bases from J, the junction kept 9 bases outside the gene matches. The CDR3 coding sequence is TGTGCCAGCAGCTTCGCGAGCGGGGGAGGCTCAGATACGCAGTATTTT. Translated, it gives CASSFASGGGSDTQYF. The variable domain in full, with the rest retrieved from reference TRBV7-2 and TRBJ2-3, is GAGVSQSPSNKVTEKGKDVELRCDPISGHTALYWYRQSLGQGLEFLIYFQGNSAPDKSGLPSDRFSAERTGGSVSTLTIQRTQQEDSAVYLCASSFASGGGSDTQYFGPGTRLTVL.